Below are 2 T cell receptor beta chains sequenced from a single sample in a study of early T cells in non-severe SARS-CoV-2 infection. MiXCR, run by TCRdb on the 5' RACE reads, gives a single entry per CDR3 protein. The table records tens of thousands of distinct CDR3 sequences, 10% to 15% of them present only once. Sequenced material: whole blood. These receptors all come from an adult who was a healthcare worker with PCR-confirmed SARS-CoV-2 infection or an uninfected control (not recorded which).

This clonotype was detected many times. The chain employs TRBV4-3 and TRBJ1-2; 9 bases fit TRBD1. V shed 4 bases, J shed 3 bases, and the junction held 6 bases outside the gene matches. CDR1 and CDR2 (germline): LGHNA, YSLEER. CDR3 length: 15 amino acids. CDR3 sequence reads: CASSPEDRGDYGYTF. CDR3 nucleotides: TGCGCCAGCAGCCCCGAGGACAGGGGTGACTATGGCTACACCTTC.

V usage is TRBV6-5 and J usage is TRBJ2-1; the D gene is possibly TRBD2 (6 bases). Germline V CDR1 and CDR2: MNHEY, SVGAGI. V was shortened by 2 bases and J by 5 bases, with 13 bases between the two germline ends. The CDR3 runs 15 residues. In nucleotides, the CDR3 is TGTGCCAGCAGTTACAGCCCGGGGGTCAACAATGAGCAGTTCTTC. Translation gives CASSYSPGVNNEQFF.